This T cell receptor (beta chain) was identified during a study of T cell repertoires in cytomegalovirus infection. Study at large: In public TCR beta signatures, there were indications of both CMV infection and matching HLA type. Study-wide results and caveats: Predominance within the ex vivo response was attributable to HLA-C-restricted CMV-specific TCR beta clonotypes. Based on cumulative public TCR beta family frequency, carriers of CMV plus the relevant HLA were identified.

V lost 5 bases to trimming and J lost 0 bases, with 10 bases between them. The CDR3 runs 15 residues. Germline CDR1 MNHNS, CDR2 SASEGT. TCRdb re-called the reads with MiXCR, one entry per CDR3 protein. The sample has about 340,000 distinct CDR3 sequences, roughly 28% seen once; the top ten hold roughly 20%. The sample holds a few counts of this clonotype. Antigen specificity is unknown. The sequence derives from a human donor in good health (CMV status not recorded). Some clones in this sample may be carry-over from other donors' samples. The sequencing used cultured PBMCs, collected from culture after CMV antigen stimulation. The chain combines TRBV6-1 with TRBJ1-4; tentative D call: TRBD1 (5 bases). CDR3 in DNA: TGTGCCAGCAGTCGACAGTTTGCAACTAATGAAAAACTGTTTTTT. It specifies CASSRQFATNEKLFF.